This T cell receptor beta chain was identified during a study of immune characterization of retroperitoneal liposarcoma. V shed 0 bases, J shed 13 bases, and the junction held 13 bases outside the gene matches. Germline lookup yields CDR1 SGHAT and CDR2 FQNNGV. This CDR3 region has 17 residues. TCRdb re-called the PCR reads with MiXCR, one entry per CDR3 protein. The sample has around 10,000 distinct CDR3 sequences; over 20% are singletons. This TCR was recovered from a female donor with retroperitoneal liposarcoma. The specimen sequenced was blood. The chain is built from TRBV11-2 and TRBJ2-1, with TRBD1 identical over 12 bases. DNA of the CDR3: TGTGCCAGCAGCTTAGATGCCCGGGACAGGGGGCAAGAGACCCAGTTCTTC. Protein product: CASSLDARDRGQETQFF.